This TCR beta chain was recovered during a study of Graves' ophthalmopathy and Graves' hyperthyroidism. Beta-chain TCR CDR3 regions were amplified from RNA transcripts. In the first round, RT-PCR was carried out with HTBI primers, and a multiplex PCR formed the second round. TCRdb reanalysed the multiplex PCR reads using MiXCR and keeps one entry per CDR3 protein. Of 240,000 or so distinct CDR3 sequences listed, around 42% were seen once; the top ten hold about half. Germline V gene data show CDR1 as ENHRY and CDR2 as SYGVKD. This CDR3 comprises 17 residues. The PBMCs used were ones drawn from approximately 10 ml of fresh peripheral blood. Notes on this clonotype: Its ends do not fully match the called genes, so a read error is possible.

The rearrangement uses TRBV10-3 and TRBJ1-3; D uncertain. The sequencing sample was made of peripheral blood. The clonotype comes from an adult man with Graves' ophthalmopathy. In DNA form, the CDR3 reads TGTGCCAGCAGTGAAGAATGGACGCCCAGGACTGGAAACACCATATATTTT. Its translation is CASSEEWTPRTGNTIYF.